Shown below are 9 T cell receptor beta chains from a single sample sequenced in a study of CD8 T cells in Susac syndrome. The RNA input was roughly 0.45 to 1 ug, and it was reverse transcribed with random hexamers. TCRdb itself ran the immunoSEQ multiplex PCR reads through MiXCR, one entry per CDR3 protein. This table holds about 130,000 distinct CDR3 sequences, about 96% found once. Material: CD4+ T cells from PBMCs. All receptors derive from a human donor in good health.

This chain links TRBV6-5 with TRBJ2-1; maybe TRBD2 (5 bases). Germline assignment: CDR1 MNHEY and CDR2 SVGAGI. This CDR3 region has 16 residues. V was cut by 0 bases and J by 2 bases, with 11 bases left in between. The CDR3 DNA reads TGTGCCAGCAGTTACTCTTGGAGGAAGACCTACAATGAGCAGTTCTTC. Protein: CASSYSWRKTYNEQFF.

The chain links TRBV5-1 to TRBJ2-7; possible D gene TRBD2, 6 bases. V lost 3 bases to trimming and J lost 2 bases, with 15 bases between them. CDR1 SGHRS and CDR2 YFSETQ come from the germline V gene. The CDR3 spans 15 residues. CDR3 region: CASSWDPSVAYEQYF. The CDR3 DNA reads as TGCGCCAGCAGCTGGGATCCTAGCGTTGCCTACGAGCAGTACTTC.

This clonotype was seen only once. CDR3 region: CSATSFLSSGNTIYF. DNA of the CDR3: TGCAGTGCTACGTCCTTCCTAAGCTCTGGAAACACCATATATTTT. This chain uses TRBV20-1 with TRBJ1-3; D is ambiguous. The germline V gene has CDR1 DFQATT and CDR2 SNEGSKA (reference sequence). This CDR3 contains 15 residues. V lost 4 bases and J 0 bases, leaving 13 bases between the germline ends.

The chain links TRBV5-1 to TRBJ1-1; D remains unclear. V shed 1 base and J shed 3 bases, with 10 bases lying between them. Per germline, CDR1 SGHRS and CDR2 YFSETQ. This CDR3 spans 14 amino acids. The CDR3 loop reads CASSLLITDTEAFF. In DNA form, the CDR3 reads TGCGCCAGCAGCTTGTTGATCACTGACACTGAAGCTTTCTTT.

The chain carries TRBV29-1 and TRBJ2-6, with TRBD1 matching over 7 bases. The germline gives CDR1 SQVTM, CDR2 ANQGSEA. Trimming at V came to 6 bases and at J to 0 bases, leaving 11 bases not matched to a gene. The CDR3 runs 17 residues. The CDR3 coding sequence is TGCAGCGTCCTCAGACAGGGAGCATCCTCTGGGGCCAACGTCCTGACTTTC. Translating gives CSVLRQGASSGANVLTF.

The chain links TRBV19 to TRBJ2-1; possibly TRBD1 for D (6 bases). V shed 4 bases and J shed 10 bases, with 11 bases lying between them. Germline V gene sequence: CDR1 LNHDA, CDR2 SQIVND (reference sequence). This CDR3 spans 12 amino acids. As DNA, the CDR3 is TGTGCCAGTAGTACACAGGGTGGGGAGCAGTTCTTC. It encodes CASSTQGGEQFF.

The rearrangement links TRBV29-1 to TRBJ2-1; TRBD2 matches 7 bases. V lost 5 bases, J lost 3 bases, and 7 bases stayed unmatched. The germline CDR1 and CDR2 sequences are SQVTM and ANQGSEA. This CDR3 has 14 amino acids. The CDR3 loop is CSVYSGTNYNEQFF. The CDR3 coding sequence is TGCAGCGTTTACAGCGGGACCAACTACAATGAGCAGTTCTTC.

This clonotype appeared a few times. This rearrangement joins TRBV19 to TRBJ2-5; the match to TRBD2 covers 8 bases. The V gene's germline CDR1 is LNHDA and CDR2 SQIVND (reference sequence). CDR3 size: 14 residues. Trimming at V came to 3 bases and at J to 5 bases, leaving 5 bases not matched to a gene. This chain's CDR3 is CASSMTSAKETQYF. The DNA for the CDR3 is TGTGCCAGTAGTATGACTAGCGCCAAGGAGACCCAGTACTTC.

The rearrangement joins TRBV5-6 to TRBJ2-7; TRBD1 agrees at 10 bases. Germline loops: CDR1 SGHDT, CDR2 YYEEEE. CDR3 length equals 15 residues. After removal of 3 bases from V and 5 bases from J, the junction contained 8 bases not matched to a gene. The CDR3 is CASSYLGQGNDEQYF. In DNA, the CDR3 is TGTGCCAGCAGCTATTTGGGACAGGGGAACGACGAGCAGTACTTC.